One sample yielded the 24 T cell receptor beta chains listed below, sequenced in a study of T cell repertoires in cytomegalovirus infection. TCRdb used MiXCR to reprocess the reads, holding one entry per CDR3 protein. The repertoire holds under 600,000 distinct CDR3 sequences, with approximately 15% as singletons. Sequenced input: CD8+ T cells from PBMCs. Receptors originate from a human donor in good health (CMV status not recorded). Some clones in this sample may be carry-over from other donors' samples.

This clonotype was recorded at least ten times. CDR3 sequence: CASSPRGLREKLFF. The CDR3 nucleotides are TGTGCCAGCAGCCCTAGAGGCCTGAGGGAAAAACTGTTTTTT. This chain joins TRBV7-6 and TRBJ1-4; no clear D gene. Looked up from germline, CDR1 is SGHVS and CDR2 is FNYEAQ. The CDR3 covers 14 residues. V shed 5 bases and J shed 8 bases, with 15 bases lying between them.

Regarding this clonotype: This could be a read error, since a much larger clone is one nucleotide away. The CDR3 here is CASSYSYNSPLHF. In DNA form, the CDR3 reads TGTGCCAGCAGTTACTCCTATAATTCACCCCTCCACTTT. This sequence joins TRBV6-5 and TRBJ1-6; the D is unclear. There are 13 residues in the CDR3. V lost 0 bases and J lost 3, with 0 bases in between. The germline V gene has CDR1 MNHEY and CDR2 SVGAGI.

The chain employs TRBV29-1 and TRBJ2-1; TRBD2 matches 12 bases. The CDR3 is 15 residues long. J gave up 8 bases and V 1 base, and 6 bases lay outside the gene matches. Germline CDR1 SQVTM, CDR2 ANQGSEA. The CDR3 DNA reads as TGCAGCGTTGAAGGGACTAGCGGGACATTCGATGAGCAGTTCTTC. Encoded protein: CSVEGTSGTFDEQFF.

The genes are TRBV19 and TRBJ2-4; 9 bases line up with TRBD1. The length of the CDR3 is 16 residues. Trimming took 8 bases from V and 4 from J; bases not matched to a gene: 12. Per the germline V gene, CDR1 is LNHDA and CDR2 is SQIVND (reference sequence). The CDR3 loop is CASCPGTGLRKNIQYF. CDR3 DNA sequence: TGTGCCAGTTGTCCCGGGACAGGGCTAAGAAAAAACATTCAGTACTTC.

Remarks on this clonotype: Just one base apart from a much larger clone, this may be a read error. J is TRBJ1-5 and V is TRBV19; the D gene is possibly TRBD1 (5 bases). Trimming left V 2 bases short and J 9 bases short, with 14 bases between. Germline loops: CDR1 LNHDA, CDR2 SQIVND (reference sequence). The CDR3 is 14 amino acids. The CDR3 loop reads CASSIKDMLGPQHF. The CDR3, as DNA: TGTGCCAGTAGTATAAAGGACATGCTGGGGCCCCAGCATTTT.

This clonotype was seen a handful of times. The chain is built from TRBV19 and TRBJ1-5; 7 bases are a match to TRBD1. CDR1 and CDR2 (germline): LNHDA, SQIVND (reference sequence). Losses at the gene ends were 4 bases for V and 8 bases for J; bases not matched to a gene: 5. The CDR3 consists of 13 residues. The CDR3 loop reads CASSTGGQEPQHF. The CDR3 DNA is TGTGCCAGTAGTACAGGGGGGCAGGAGCCCCAGCATTTT.

This chain joins TRBV28 and TRBJ2-7; 11 nucleotides agree with TRBD2. There are 15 residues in the CDR3. Germline CDR1 reads MDHEN; CDR2 reads SYDVKM. The V segment lost 6 bases and the J segment 3 bases; nucleotides outside the gene matches: 7. Here the CDR3 DNA reads TGTGCCAGCAGCCCACTAGCGGGAGCCTTCTACGAGCAGTACTTC. Its translation is CASSPLAGAFYEQYF.

About this clonotype itself: A read error may explain this, as a much larger clone is one base away. The gene calls are TRBV7-6 and TRBJ2-1; TRBD2 aligns across 14 bases. The CDR3 spans 15 residues. Per the germline V gene, CDR1 is SGHVS and CDR2 is FNYEAQ. This CDR3 reads CASSGGTSGSWEQSF. The CDR3, as DNA: TGTGCCAGCAGCGGAGGGACTAGCGGGAGCTGGGAGCAGTCCTTC.

In its sample, this clonotype was seen many times. The chain links TRBV7-2 to TRBJ2-6; D is uncertain. The CDR3 length is 16 residues. Germline V gene data show CDR1 as SGHTA and CDR2 as FQGNSA. Deletions cut 1 base from V and 4 bases from J, with 11 bases between. The CDR3 sequence: CASSLELSGGANVLTF. The CDR3, as DNA: TGTGCCAGCAGCTTAGAATTGTCTGGAGGGGCCAACGTCCTGACTTTC.

This clonotype came up a few times. The chain employs TRBV28 and TRBJ2-1, with D unclear. Looked up from germline, CDR1 is MDHEN and CDR2 is SYDVKM. Trimming pared 4 bases from V and 4 bases from J, leaving 14 bases between. This CDR3 spans 15 amino acids. The CDR3 nucleotides are TGTGCCAGCAGTTCCCAAACGAAAAGATACAATGAGCAGTTCTTC. Translation gives CASSSQTKRYNEQFF.

This clonotype came up many times. This sequence joins TRBV12-3 or TRBV12-4 and TRBJ2-7; D is uncertain. V dropped 4 bases and J dropped 0 bases, with 19 bases sitting between them. The CDR3 is 17 amino acids. The CDR3 region has the DNA TGTGCCAGCAGTTGGGAAGTGGACCTATCAAGCTCCTACGAGCAGTACTTC. Amino acids: CASSWEVDLSSSYEQYF.

This clonotype was seen ten or more times. The chain uses TRBV29-1 and TRBJ1-1; no firm D call. Germline CDR1 reads SQVTM; CDR2 reads ANQGSEA. The CDR3 extends over 10 amino acids. V lost 4 bases to trimming and J lost 8 bases, with 8 bases between them. The DNA for the CDR3 is TGCAGCGTTGTAGGCAGGGAAGCTTTCTTT. Its translation: CSVVGREAFF.

At least ten counts were recorded for this clonotype. V is TRBV12-3 or TRBV12-4 and J is TRBJ2-3; D might be TRBD2 (5 bases). The CDR3 has 15 residues. The ends were cut back, 3 bases at V and 3 bases at J, with 13 bases in the middle. In DNA, the CDR3 is TGTGCCAGCAGTTTTTATGGGAGTAGGACAGATACGCAGTATTTT. It translates to CASSFYGSRTDTQYF.

This clonotype was recorded at least ten times. The rearrangement joins TRBV23-1 to TRBJ1-2; D gene uncertain. TRBV23-1 is sorted into the ORF group, with uncertain function. Trimming took 0 bases from V and 8 from J, leaving 10 bases between them. The CDR3 length is 13 residues. CDR3 residues: CASSQSWREGYTF. The CDR3 nucleotides are TGCGCCAGCAGTCAATCCTGGAGGGAGGGCTACACCTTC.

This clonotype was counted between two and nine times. The chain uses TRBV9 and TRBJ1-1, with D possibly TRBD1 on 6 matching bases. The length of the CDR3 is 15 residues. V was shortened by 3 bases and J by 0 bases, with 12 bases between the two germline ends. Germline V gene data show CDR1 as SGDLS and CDR2 as YYNGEE. The CDR3 reads CASSGPDSMNTEAFF. CDR3 nucleotides: TGTGCCAGCAGCGGTCCGGACAGTATGAACACTGAAGCTTTCTTT.

The chain joins TRBV28 to TRBJ2-1; TRBD2 is a possible D gene (6 bases). This CDR3 has 14 residues. Trimming removed 5 bases at V and 7 bases at J, with 15 bases between. From germline, CDR1 is MDHEN and CDR2 SYDVKM. CDR3 sequence: CASSPVGGANEQFF. The CDR3 coding sequence is TGTGCCAGCAGTCCCGTGGGCGGGGCAAATGAGCAGTTCTTC.

V and J are TRBV29-1 and TRBJ1-2; 7 bases agree with TRBD1. CDR1 SQVTM and CDR2 ANQGSEA come from the germline V gene. This CDR3 comprises 14 residues. Trimming took 5 bases from V and 1 from J; bases not matched to a gene: 7. CDR3 sequence reads: CSVPQGEYNYGYTF. Here the CDR3 DNA reads TGCAGCGTTCCGCAGGGGGAGTATAACTATGGCTACACCTTC.

This clonotype was recorded many times. The genes are TRBV12-3 or TRBV12-4 and TRBJ1-1; TRBD1 aligns across 7 bases. There are 15 residues in the CDR3. V lost 6 bases and J lost 1; bases outside the gene matches: 8. The chain's CDR3 is CASSPRQGTNTEAFF. The CDR3 DNA reads as TGTGCCAGCAGCCCGAGACAGGGAACGAACACTGAAGCTTTCTTT.

V gene TRBV7-3 combines with J gene TRBJ2-7; D assignment may be TRBD1 or TRBD2 (5 bases each). V was trimmed by 2 bases and J by 5 bases, leaving 13 bases between them. The length of the CDR3 is 14 residues. CDR1 and CDR2 from the germline V gene are SGHTA and FQGTGA. CDR3 bases: TGTGCCAGCAGCTTACTTGGGGGTAATGACGAGCAGTACTTC. It is translated as CASSLLGGNDEQYF.

This clonotype was seen many times. The chain is built from TRBV6-1 and TRBJ2-2; D could derive from TRBD1 or TRBD2 (5 bases each). There are 15 residues in the CDR3. The germline gives CDR1 MNHNS, CDR2 SASEGT. Trimming left V 6 bases short and J 4 bases short, with 15 bases between. In DNA form, the CDR3 reads TGTGCCAGCAGCGTCGGGACGGAAAGCACCGGGGAGCTGTTTTTT. This gives the protein CASSVGTESTGELFF.

This clonotype has more than one count but fewer than ten. This sequence joins TRBV6-1 and TRBJ2-7; D not certain. CDR1 and CDR2 from the germline V gene are MNHNS and SASEGT. The CDR3 loop spans 16 amino acids. V lost 5 bases, J lost 0 bases, and 17 bases lay in between. CDR3 residues: CASSHRPLTLSYEQYF. CDR3 sequence (DNA): TGTGCCAGCAGTCACCGACCCCTCACCCTCTCCTACGAGCAGTACTTC.

This clonotype has a count of ten or more. V usage is TRBV28 and J usage is TRBJ2-7, with 7 bases identical to TRBD1. CDR1 is MDHEN and CDR2 is SYDVKM in the germline V gene. V was pared by 6 bases and J by 5 bases, with 13 bases of the junction left unmatched. This CDR3 is 15 amino acids long. DNA of the CDR3: TGTGCCAGCAGAACGGCAGGGGGTGCGTCTGACGAGCAGTACTTC. It is translated as CASRTAGGASDEQYF.

This clonotype was seen at least ten times. This sequence joins TRBV28 and TRBJ1-5, with D tentatively TRBD1 (6 bases). The CDR3 is made up of 16 amino acids. V lost 7 bases and J 5 bases, leaving 21 bases between the germline ends. Germline V gene lookup returns CDR1 MDHEN and CDR2 SYDVKM. CDR3 loop: CASTSYLYRDYQPQHF. The CDR3 nucleotides read TGTGCCAGCACCTCTTACCTTTACAGGGACTATCAGCCCCAGCATTTT.

This clonotype was found many times. The chain carries TRBV24-1 and TRBJ2-1, with 7 bases that match TRBD1. Germline V lookup: CDR1 KGHDR, CDR2 SFDVKD. The CDR3 length is 15 residues. The trim removed 4 bases at V and 2 bases at J, leaving 4 bases unmatched. CDR3 protein: CATSDGTATYNEQFF. The CDR3, as DNA: TGTGCCACCAGTGACGGGACAGCAACCTACAATGAGCAGTTCTTC.